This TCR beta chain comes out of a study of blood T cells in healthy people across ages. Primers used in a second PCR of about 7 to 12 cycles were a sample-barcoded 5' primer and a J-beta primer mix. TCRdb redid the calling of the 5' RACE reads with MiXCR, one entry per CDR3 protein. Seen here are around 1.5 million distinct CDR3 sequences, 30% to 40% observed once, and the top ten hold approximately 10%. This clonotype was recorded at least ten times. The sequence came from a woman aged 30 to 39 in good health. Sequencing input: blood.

CDR3 region: CASSPGGGTQYF. Written as DNA, the CDR3 is TGTGCCAGCAGCCCTGGTGGTGGGACGCAGTATTTT. The gene calls are TRBV7-9 and TRBJ2-3; unclear D gene. Between the trimmed V and J ends, which lost 5 bases and 9 bases, there was a span of 12 bases. The CDR3 covers 12 residues. Germline V gives CDR1 SEHNR, CDR2 FQNEAQ (reference sequence).